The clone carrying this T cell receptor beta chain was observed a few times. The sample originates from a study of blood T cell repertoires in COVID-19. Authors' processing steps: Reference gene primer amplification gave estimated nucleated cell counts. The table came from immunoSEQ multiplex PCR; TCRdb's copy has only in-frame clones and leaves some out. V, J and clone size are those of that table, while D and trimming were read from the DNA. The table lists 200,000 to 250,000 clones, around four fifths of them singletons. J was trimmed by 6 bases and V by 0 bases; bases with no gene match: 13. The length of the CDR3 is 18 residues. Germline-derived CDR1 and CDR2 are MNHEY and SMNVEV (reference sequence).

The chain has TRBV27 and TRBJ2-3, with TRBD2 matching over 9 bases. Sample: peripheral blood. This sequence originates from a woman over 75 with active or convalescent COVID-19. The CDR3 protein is CASSLSRREGLKRDTQYF. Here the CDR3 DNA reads TGTGCCAGCAGTTTATCGCGGCGGGAGGGCCTAAAGCGTGATACGCAGTATTTT.